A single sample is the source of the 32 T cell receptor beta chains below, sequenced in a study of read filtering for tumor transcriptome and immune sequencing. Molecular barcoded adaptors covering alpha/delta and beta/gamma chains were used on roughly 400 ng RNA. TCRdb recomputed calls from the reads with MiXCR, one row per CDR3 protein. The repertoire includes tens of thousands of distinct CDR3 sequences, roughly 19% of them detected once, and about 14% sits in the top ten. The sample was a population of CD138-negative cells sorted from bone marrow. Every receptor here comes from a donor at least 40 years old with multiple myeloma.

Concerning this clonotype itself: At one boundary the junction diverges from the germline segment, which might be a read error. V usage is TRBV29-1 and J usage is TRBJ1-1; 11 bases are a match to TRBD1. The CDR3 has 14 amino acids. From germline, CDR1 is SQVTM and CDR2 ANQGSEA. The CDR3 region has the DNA TGCAGCGTTCTTGGACAGGGGGCATACACTGCAGCTTTCTTT. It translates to CSVLGQGAYTAAFF.

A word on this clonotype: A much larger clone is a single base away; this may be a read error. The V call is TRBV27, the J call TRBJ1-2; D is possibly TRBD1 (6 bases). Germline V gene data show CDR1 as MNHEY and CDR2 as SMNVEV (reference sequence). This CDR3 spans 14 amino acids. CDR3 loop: CASSSRGALYGYAF. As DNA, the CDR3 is TGTGCCAGCAGTTCGAGGGGGGCGTTGTATGGCTACGCCTTC.

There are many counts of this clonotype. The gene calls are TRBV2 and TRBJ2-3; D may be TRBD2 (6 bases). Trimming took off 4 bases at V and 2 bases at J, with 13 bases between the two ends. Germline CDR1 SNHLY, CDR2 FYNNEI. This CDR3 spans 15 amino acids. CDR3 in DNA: TGTGCCAGCAGTGGCGGGACTGGACCCACAGATACGCAGTATTTT. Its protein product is CASSGGTGPTDTQYF.

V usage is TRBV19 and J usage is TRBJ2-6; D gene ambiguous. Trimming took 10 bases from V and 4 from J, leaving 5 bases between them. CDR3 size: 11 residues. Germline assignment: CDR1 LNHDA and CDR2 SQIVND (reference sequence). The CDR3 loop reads CATLGANVLTF. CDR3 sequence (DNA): TGTGCCACTTTAGGGGCCAACGTCCTGACTTTC.

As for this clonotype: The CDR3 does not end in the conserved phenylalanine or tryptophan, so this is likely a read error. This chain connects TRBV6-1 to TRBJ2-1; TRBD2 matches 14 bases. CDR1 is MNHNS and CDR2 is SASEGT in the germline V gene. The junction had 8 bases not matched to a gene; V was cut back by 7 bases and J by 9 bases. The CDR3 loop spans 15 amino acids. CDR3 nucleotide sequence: TGTGCCAGCACCCCAGGGACTAGCGGGAGAAGTGAGCAGTTCGTC. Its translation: CASTPGTSGRSEQFV.

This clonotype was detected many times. The CDR3 region has the DNA TGCAGCGTTCAAGGGGGCACTGAAGCTTTCTTT. Protein product: CSVQGGTEAFF. This sequence joins TRBV29-1 and TRBJ1-1, with D possibly matching TRBD1 (6 bases). From germline, CDR1 is SQVTM and CDR2 ANQGSEA. The CDR3 runs 11 residues. Trimming cost V 5 bases and J 4 bases, with 8 bases left between them.

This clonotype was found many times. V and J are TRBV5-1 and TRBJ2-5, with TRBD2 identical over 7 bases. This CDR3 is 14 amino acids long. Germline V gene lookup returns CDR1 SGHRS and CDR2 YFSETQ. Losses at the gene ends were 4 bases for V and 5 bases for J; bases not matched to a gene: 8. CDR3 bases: TGCGCCAGCAGCACGGGACTACCCCCGGAGACCCAGTACTTC. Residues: CASSTGLPPETQYF.

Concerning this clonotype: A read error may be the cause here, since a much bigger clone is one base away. DNA of the CDR3: TGTGCCAGCAGGACAGGGGCTCGCTCTGGGGCCAACGTCCTGGCTTTC. Protein sequence: CASRTGARSGANVLAF. The V and J genes are TRBV27 and TRBJ2-6; 8 bases match TRBD1. The CDR3 length is 16 residues. Germline-derived CDR1 and CDR2 are MNHEY and SMNVEV (reference sequence).

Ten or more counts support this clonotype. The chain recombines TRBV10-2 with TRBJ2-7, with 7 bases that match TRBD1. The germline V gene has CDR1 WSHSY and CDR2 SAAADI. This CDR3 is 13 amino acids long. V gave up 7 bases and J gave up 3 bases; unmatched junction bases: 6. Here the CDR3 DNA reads TGCGCCAGCACTCCGGGACAGTTCTACGAGCAGTACTTC. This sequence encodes CASTPGQFYEQYF.

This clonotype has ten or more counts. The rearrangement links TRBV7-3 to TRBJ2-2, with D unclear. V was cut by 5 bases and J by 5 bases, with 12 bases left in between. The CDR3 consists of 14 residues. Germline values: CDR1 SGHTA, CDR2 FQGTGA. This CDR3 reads CASSPTDGTGELFF. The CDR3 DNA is TGTGCCAGCAGCCCGACGGACGGAACCGGGGAGCTGTTTTTT.

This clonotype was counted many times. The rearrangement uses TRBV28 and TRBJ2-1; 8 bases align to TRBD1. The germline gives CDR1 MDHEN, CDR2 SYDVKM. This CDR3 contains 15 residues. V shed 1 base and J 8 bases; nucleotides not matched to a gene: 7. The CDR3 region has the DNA TGTGCCAGCAGTTTATCCCAGGGGGCCCTTGATGAGCAGTTCTTC. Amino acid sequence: CASSLSQGALDEQFF.

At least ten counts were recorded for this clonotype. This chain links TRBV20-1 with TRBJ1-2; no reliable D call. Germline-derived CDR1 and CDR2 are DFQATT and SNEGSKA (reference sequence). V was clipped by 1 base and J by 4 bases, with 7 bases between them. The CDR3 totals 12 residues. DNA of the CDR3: TGCAGTGCTAGAGCCGGGATCTATGGCTACACCTTC. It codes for CSARAGIYGYTF.

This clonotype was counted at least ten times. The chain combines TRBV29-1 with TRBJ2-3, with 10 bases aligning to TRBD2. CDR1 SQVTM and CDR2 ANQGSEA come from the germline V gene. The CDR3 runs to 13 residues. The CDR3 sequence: CSGVAGGLHTQYF. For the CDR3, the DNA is TGCAGTGGCGTAGCGGGAGGACTTCATACGCAGTATTTT.

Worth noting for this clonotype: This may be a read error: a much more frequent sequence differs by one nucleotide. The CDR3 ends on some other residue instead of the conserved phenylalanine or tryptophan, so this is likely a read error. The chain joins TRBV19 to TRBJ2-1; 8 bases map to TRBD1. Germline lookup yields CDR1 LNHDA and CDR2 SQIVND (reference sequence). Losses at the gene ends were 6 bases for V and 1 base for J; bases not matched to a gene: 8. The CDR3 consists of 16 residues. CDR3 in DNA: TGTGCCAGTAGACCCGGGACAGGACCTTCCTACAATGAGCAGTTCTAC. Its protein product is CASRPGTGPSYNEQFY.

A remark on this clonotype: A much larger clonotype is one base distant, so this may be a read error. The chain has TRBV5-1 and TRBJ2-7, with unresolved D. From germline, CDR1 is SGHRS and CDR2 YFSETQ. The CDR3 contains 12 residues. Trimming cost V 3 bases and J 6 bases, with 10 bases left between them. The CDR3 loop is CASSSPVSEQYF. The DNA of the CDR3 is TGCGCCAGCAGCTCGCCGGTGAGCGAGCAGTACTTC.

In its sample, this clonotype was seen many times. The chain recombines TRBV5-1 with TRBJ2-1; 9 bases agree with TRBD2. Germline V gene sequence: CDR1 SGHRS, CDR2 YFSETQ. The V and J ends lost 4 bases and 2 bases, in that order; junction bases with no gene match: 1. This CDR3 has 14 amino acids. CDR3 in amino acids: CASSASGAYNEQFF. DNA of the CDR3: TGCGCCAGCAGCGCTAGCGGGGCCTACAATGAGCAGTTCTTC.

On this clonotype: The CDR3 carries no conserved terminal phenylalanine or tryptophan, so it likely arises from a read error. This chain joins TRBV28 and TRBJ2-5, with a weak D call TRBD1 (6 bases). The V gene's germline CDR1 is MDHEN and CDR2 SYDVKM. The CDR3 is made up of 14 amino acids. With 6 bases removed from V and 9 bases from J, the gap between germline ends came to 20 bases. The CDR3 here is CASSPVQGTWAQYI. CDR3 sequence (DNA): TGTGCCAGCAGCCCTGTACAGGGAACTTGGGCCCAGTACATC.

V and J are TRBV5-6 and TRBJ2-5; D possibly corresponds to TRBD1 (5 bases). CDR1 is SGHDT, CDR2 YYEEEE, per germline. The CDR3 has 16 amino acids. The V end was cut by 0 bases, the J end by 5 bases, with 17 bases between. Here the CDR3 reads CASSLGAKARVETQYF. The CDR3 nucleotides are TGTGCCAGCAGCTTGGGTGCCAAGGCCAGGGTGGAGACCCAGTACTTC.

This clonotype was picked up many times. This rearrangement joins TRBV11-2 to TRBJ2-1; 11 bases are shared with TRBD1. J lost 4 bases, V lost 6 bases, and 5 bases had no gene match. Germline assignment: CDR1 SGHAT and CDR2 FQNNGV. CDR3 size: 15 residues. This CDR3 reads CASRSDRGPYNEQFF. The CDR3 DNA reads TGTGCCAGCAGATCGGACAGGGGGCCTTACAATGAGCAGTTCTTC.

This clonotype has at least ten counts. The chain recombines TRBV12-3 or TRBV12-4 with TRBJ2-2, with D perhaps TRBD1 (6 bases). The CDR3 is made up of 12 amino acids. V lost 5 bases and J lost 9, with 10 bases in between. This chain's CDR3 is CASSPGVRELFF. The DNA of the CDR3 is TGTGCCAGCAGTCCAGGGGTCCGGGAGCTGTTTTTT.

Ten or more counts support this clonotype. The CDR3 DNA reads as TGTGCCAGCAGCGTAGCTAATGGCGGGAGGGCGGATACGCAGTATTTT. This codes for CASSVANGGRADTQYF. The rearrangement uses TRBV9 and TRBJ2-3; 9 bases are a match to TRBD2. The V segment lost 0 bases and the J segment 6 bases; nucleotides outside the gene matches: 8. The CDR3 contains 16 residues. The germline gives CDR1 SGDLS, CDR2 YYNGEE. The full variable domain, its missing parts supplied by reference TRBV9 and TRBJ2-3, is DSGVTQTPKHLITATGQRVTLRCSPRSGDLSVYWYQQSLDQGLQFLIQYYNGEERAKGNILERFSAQQFPDLHSELNLSSLELGDSALYFCASSVANGGRADTQYFGPGTRLTVL.

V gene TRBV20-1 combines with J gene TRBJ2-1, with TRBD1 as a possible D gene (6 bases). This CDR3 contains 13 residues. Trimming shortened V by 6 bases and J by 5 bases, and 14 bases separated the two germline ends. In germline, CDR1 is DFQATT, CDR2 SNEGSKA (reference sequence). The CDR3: CSAQGSSNNEQFF. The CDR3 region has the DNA TGCAGTGCGCAGGGGTCTTCGAACAATGAGCAGTTCTTC.

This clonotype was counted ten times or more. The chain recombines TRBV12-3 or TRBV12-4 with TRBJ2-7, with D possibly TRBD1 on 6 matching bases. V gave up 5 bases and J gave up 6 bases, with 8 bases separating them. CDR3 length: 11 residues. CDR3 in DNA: TGTGCCAGCAGTAGAGGGGGCGAGCAGTACTTC. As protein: CASSRGGEQYF.

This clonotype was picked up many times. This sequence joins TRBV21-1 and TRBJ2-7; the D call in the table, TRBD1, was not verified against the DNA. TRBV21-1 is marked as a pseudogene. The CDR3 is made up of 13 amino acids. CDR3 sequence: CASSIVRVYEQYF. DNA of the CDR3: TGTGCCAGCAGCATTGTCAGGGTCTACGAGCAGTACTTC.

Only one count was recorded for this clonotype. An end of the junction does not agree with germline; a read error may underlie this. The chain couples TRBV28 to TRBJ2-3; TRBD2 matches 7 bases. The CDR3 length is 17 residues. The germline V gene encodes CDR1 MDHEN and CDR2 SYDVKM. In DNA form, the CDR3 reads TGCGCCAGCAGTCCCAAGCGGGTTGCGGGAGTTACAGATACGCAGTATTTT. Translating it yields CASSPKRVAGVTDTQYF.

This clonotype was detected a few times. CDR3 coding DNA: TGTGCCAGCAGGCTCGGACAGGGGCGGACTGAAGCTTTCTTT. Translation: CASRLGQGRTEAFF. J is TRBJ1-1 and V is TRBV2; 9 positions agree with TRBD1. The CDR3 runs 14 residues. From germline, CDR1 is SNHLY and CDR2 FYNNEI. J gave up 5 bases and V 6 bases, and 7 bases lay outside the gene matches. Drawing the rest from reference TRBV2 and TRBJ1-1, the complete variable domain is EPEVTQTPSHQVTQMGQEVILRCVPISNHLYFYWYRQILGQKVEFLVSFYNNEISEKSEIFDDQFSVERPDGSNFTLKIRSTKLEDSAMYFCASRLGQGRTEAFFGQGTRLTVV.

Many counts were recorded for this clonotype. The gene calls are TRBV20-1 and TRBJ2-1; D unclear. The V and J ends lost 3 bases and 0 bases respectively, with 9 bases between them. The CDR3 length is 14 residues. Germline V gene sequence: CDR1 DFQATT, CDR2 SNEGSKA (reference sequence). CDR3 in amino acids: CSASGLSSYNEQFF. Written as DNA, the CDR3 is TGCAGTGCTAGCGGGTTAAGCTCCTACAATGAGCAGTTCTTC.

CDR3 bases: TGTGCCAGCAGACCTTTACAGGGCATAGGGGAAAAACTGTTTTTT. It translates to CASRPLQGIGEKLFF. The genes are TRBV28 and TRBJ1-4, with D maybe TRBD1 (6 bases). CDR3 length equals 15 residues. CDR1 is MDHEN, CDR2 SYDVKM, per germline. The germline V and J ends were trimmed by 6 bases and 8 bases, with 19 bases remaining between them.

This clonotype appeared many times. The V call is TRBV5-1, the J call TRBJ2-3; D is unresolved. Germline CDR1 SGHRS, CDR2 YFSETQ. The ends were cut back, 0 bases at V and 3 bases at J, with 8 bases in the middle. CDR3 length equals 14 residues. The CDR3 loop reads CASSLDHSTDTQYF. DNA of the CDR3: TGCGCCAGCAGCTTGGATCACTCAACAGATACGCAGTATTTT.

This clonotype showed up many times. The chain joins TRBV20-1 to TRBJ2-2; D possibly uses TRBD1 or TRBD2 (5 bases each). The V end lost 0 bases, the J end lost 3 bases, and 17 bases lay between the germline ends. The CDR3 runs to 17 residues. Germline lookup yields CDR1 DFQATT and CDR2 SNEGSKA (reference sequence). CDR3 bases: TGCAGTGCTAGAGACCAAACGGGGCAGACCTACACCGGGGAGCTGTTTTTT. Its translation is CSARDQTGQTYTGELFF.

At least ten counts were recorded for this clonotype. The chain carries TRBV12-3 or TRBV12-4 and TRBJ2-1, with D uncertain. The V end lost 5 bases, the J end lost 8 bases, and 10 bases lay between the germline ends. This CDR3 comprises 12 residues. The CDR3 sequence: CASSPAWDEQFF. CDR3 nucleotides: TGTGCCAGCAGTCCCGCCTGGGATGAGCAGTTCTTC.

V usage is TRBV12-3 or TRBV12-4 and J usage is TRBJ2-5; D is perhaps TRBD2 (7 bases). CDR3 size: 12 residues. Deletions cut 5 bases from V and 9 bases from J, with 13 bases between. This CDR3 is CASSRGGGPQYF. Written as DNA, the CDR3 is TGTGCCAGCAGTCGTGGGGGGGGGCCCCAGTACTTC.